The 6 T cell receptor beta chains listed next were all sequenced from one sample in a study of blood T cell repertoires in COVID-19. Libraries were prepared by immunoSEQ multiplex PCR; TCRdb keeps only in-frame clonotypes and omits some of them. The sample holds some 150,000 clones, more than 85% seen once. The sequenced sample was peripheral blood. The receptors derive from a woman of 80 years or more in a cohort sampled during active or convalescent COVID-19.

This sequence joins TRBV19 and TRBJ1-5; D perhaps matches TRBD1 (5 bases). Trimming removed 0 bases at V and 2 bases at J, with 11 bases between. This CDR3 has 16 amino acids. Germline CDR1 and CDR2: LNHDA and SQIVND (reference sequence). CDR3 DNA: TGTGCCAGTAGTATAGAGGGGCCACGAGGCAATCAGCCCCAGCATTTT. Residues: CASSIEGPRGNQPQHF.

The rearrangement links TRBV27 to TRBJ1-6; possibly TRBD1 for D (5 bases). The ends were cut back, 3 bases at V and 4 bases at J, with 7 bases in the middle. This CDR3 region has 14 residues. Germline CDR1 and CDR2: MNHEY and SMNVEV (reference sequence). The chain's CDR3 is CASSLGLYNSPLHF. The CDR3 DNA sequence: TGTGCCAGCAGTTTGGGGCTTTATAATTCACCCCTCCACTTT.

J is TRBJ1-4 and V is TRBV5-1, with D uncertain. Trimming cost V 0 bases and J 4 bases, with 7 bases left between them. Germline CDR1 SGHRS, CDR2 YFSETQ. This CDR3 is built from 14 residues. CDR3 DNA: TGCGCCAGCAGCTTGGAAAGACATAATGAAAAACTGTTTTTT. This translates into CASSLERHNEKLFF.

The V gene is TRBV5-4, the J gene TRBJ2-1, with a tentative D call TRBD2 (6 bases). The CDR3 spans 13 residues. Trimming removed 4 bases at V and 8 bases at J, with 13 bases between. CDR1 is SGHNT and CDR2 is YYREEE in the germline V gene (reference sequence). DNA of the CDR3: TGTGCCAGCAGCCCCACGGAGGGTGATGAGCAGTTCTTC. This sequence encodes CASSPTEGDEQFF.

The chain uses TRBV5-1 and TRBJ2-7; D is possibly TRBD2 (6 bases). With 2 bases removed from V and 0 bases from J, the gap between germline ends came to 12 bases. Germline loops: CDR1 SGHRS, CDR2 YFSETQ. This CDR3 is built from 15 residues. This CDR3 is CASSLGTVSSYEQYF. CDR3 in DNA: TGCGCCAGCAGCTTAGGGACTGTTTCCTCCTACGAGCAGTACTTC. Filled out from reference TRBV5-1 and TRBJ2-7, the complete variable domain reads KAGVTQTPRYLIKTRGQQVTLSCSPISGHRSVSWYQQTPGQGLQFLFEYFSETQRNKGNFPGRFSGRQFSNSRSEMNVSTLELGDSALYLCASSLGTVSSYEQYFGPGTRLTVT.

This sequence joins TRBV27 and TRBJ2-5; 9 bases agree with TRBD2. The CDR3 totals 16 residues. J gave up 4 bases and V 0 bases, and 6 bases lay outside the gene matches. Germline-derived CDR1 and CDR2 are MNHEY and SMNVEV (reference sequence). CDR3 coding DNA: TGTGCCAGCAGTTTATCGTTTAGCGGGAGTACAGAGACCCAGTACTTC. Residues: CASSLSFSGSTETQYF.